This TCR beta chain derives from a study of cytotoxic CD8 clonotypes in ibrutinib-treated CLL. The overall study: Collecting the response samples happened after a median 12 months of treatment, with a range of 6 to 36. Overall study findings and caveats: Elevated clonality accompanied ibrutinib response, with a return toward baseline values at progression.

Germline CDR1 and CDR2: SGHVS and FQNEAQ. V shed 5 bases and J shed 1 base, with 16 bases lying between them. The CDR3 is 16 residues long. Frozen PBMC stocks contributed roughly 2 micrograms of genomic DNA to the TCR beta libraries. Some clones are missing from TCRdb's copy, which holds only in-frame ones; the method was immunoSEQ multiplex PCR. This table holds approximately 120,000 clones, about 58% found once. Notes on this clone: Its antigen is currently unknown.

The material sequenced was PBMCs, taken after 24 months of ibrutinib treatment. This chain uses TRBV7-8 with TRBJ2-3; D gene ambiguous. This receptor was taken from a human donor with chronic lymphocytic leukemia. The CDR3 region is CASSPRYGSGTDTQYF. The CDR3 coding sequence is TGTGCCAGCAGCCCGCGGTACGGGTCGGGCACAGATACGCAGTATTTT. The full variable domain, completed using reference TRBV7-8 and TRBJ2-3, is GAGVSQSPRYKVAKRGQDVALRCDPISGHVSLFWYQQALGQGPEFLTYFQNEAQLDKSGLPSDRFFAERPEGSVSTLKIQRTQQEDSAVYLCASSPRYGSGTDTQYFGPGTRLTVL.